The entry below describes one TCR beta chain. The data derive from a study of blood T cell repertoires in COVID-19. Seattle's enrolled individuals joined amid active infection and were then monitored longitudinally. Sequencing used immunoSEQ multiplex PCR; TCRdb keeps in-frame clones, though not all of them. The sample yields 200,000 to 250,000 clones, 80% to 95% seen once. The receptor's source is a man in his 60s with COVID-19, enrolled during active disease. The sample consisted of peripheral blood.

The CDR3 nucleotides read TGTGCCAGCAGTTCTAGCGGGAGGGCCGATGAGACCCAGTACTTC. Amino acid sequence: CASSSSGRADETQYF. The chain uses TRBV11-3 and TRBJ2-5, with TRBD2 matching over 12 bases. Germline V gene lookup returns CDR1 SGHNT and CDR2 YENEEA. The V segment lost 6 bases and the J segment 5 bases; nucleotides outside the gene matches: 7. CDR3 length: 15 residues.